This T cell receptor beta chain was documented in a study of T cell responses to AZD1222 COVID-19 vaccine. Generated by immunoSEQ multiplex PCR, the TCRdb table keeps only in-frame clones and is missing some. The table lists 140,000 to 150,000 clones, roughly 87% of them singletons. This clone showed up just a few times. Its specificity is not known. Study-wide findings and caveats: Vaccine-associated CD4 TCRs spanned spike, dominant at 160-218 and 743-854. Repertoire sampling was restricted to post-peak T cell response timepoints. Clonal diversity was possibly underestimated, and white British individuals and females predominated among donors. Epitopes outside B.1.351 and B.1.1.7 mutated regions reportedly drew nearly half of spike TCRs.

The CDR3 is made up of 14 amino acids. The V and J ends lost 7 bases and 5 bases, in that order; junction bases with no gene match: 5. Looked up from germline, CDR1 is LNHDA and CDR2 is SQIVND (reference sequence). Here the sequenced sample was peripheral blood, taken 28 days after the second dose of the MenACWY control vaccine. The chain carries TRBV19 and TRBJ1-5, with TRBD1 matching over 10 bases. This receptor was taken from an adult who received the MenACWY meningococcal vaccine as a control. In DNA, the CDR3 is TGTGCCAGTACCAGGACAGGGGGGGATCAGCCCCAGCATTTT. This sequence encodes CASTRTGGDQPQHF.